Listed here are 3 T cell receptor beta chains from one sample, sequenced in a study of cytomegalovirus exposure and HLA in healthy donors. Primers for the PCR totalled 60 Vbeta and 13 Jbeta. TCRdb keeps only in-frame clones here, not all; method: immunoSEQ multiplex PCR. The sample lists approximately 110,000 clones; 69% were seen once. The specimen sequenced was PBMCs. All receptors come from a woman aged 65 to 85 in good health and CMV-seropositive.

The V call is TRBV2, the J call TRBJ1-2; the D is unclear. The germline gives CDR1 SNHLY, CDR2 FYNNEI. V gave up 2 bases and J gave up 1 base, with 8 bases separating them. This CDR3 is 14 amino acids long. The CDR3 spells CASSESHSNYGYTF. CDR3 coding DNA: TGTGCCAGCAGTGAATCCCATAGTAACTATGGCTACACCTTC.

The rearrangement links TRBV5-1 to TRBJ2-1; 12 nucleotides line up with TRBD2. V lost 4 bases to trimming and J lost 6 bases; unmatched junction nucleotides: 14. Germline V gene data show CDR1 as SGHRS and CDR2 as YFSETQ. The CDR3 loop spans 18 amino acids. CDR3 nucleotides: TGCGCCAGCAGCCTAGGGTACCCGGGACTAGCGGGCTTCAATGAGCAGTTCTTC. Translated: CASSLGYPGLAGFNEQFF.

The rearrangement uses TRBV10-3 and TRBJ1-2; 8 bases line up with TRBD1. In germline, CDR1 is ENHRY, CDR2 SYGVKD. Trimming at V came to 6 bases and at J to 2 bases, leaving 2 bases not matched to a gene. There are 13 residues in the CDR3. The CDR3 DNA reads as TGTGCCATCAGCCAGGGGGCAAACTATGGCTACACCTTC. The encoded protein is CAISQGANYGYTF.